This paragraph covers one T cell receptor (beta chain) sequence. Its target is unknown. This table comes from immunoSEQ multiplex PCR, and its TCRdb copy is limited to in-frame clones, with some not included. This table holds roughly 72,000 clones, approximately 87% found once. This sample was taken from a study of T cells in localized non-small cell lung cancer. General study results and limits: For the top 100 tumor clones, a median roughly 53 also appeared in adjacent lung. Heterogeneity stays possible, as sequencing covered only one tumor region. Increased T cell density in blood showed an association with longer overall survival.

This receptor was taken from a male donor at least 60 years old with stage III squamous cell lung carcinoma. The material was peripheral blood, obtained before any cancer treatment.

This CDR3 is CASSLWTLGAFF. For the CDR3, the DNA is TGTGCCAGCAGTTTATGGACACTTGGGGCTTTCTTT. The chain couples TRBV28 to TRBJ1-1, with D hard to call. Per the germline V gene, CDR1 is MDHEN and CDR2 is SYDVKM. V gave up 0 bases and J gave up 11 bases, with 10 bases separating them. The length of the CDR3 is 12 residues. Together with reference TRBV28 and TRBJ1-1, the CDR3 gives the full variable domain: DVKVTQSSRYLVKRTGEKVFLECVQDMDHENMFWYRQDPGLGLRLIYFSYDVKMKEKGDIPEGYSVSREKKERFSLILESASTNQTSMYLCASSLWTLGAFFGQGTRLTVV.